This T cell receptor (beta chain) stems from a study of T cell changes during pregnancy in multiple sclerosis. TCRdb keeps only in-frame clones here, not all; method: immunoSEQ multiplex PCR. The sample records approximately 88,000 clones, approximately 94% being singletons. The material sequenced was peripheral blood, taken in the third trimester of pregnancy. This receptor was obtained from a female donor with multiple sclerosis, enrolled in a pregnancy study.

CDR3 DNA: TGTGCCAGCAGCGGAGCGATGGACACTGAAGCTTTCTTT. Translated: CASSGAMDTEAFF. The chain employs TRBV2 and TRBJ1-1, with D uncertain. Germline assignment: CDR1 SNHLY and CDR2 FYNNEI. V lost 6 bases to trimming and J lost 3 bases, with 11 bases between them. This CDR3 has 13 amino acids.